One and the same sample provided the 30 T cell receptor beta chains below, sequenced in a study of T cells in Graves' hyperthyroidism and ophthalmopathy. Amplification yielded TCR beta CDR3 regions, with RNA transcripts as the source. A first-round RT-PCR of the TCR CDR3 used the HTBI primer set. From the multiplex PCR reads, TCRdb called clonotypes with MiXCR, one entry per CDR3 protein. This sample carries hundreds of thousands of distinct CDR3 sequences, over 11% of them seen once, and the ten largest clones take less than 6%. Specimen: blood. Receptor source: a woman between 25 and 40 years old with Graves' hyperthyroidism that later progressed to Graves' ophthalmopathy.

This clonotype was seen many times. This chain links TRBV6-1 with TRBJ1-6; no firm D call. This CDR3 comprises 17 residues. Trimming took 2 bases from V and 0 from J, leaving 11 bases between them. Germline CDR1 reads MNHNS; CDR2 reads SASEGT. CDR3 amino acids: CASSELGRSSYNSPLHF. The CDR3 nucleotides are TGTGCCAGCAGTGAATTAGGGAGGAGCTCCTATAATTCACCCCTCCACTTT.

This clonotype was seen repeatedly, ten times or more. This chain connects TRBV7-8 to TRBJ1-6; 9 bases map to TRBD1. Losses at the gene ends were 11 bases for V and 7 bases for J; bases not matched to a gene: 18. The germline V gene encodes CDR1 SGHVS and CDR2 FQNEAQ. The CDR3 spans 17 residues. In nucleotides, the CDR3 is TGTGCCTCCTTGGGGACAGGGACACCGACCGGGAATTCACCCCTCCACTTT. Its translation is CASLGTGTPTGNSPLHF.

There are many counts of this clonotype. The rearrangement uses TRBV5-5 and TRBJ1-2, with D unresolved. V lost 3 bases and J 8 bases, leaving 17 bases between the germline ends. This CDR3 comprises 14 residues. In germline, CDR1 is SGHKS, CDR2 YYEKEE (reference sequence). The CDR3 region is CASSYGRESNGYTF. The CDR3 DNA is TGTGCCAGCAGCTATGGAAGGGAATCAAACGGCTACACCTTC.

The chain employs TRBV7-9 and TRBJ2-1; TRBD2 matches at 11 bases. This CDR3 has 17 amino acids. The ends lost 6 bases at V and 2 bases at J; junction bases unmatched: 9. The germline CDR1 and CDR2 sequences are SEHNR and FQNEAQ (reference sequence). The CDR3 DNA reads TGTGCCAGCAGTGGGCTAGCGGGAGGCTGGGCCTACAATGAGCAGTTCTTC. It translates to CASSGLAGGWAYNEQFF.

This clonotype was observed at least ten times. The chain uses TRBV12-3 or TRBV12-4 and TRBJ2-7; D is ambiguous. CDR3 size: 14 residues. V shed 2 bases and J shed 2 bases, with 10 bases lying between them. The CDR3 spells CASSLKDGPYEQYF. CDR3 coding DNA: TGTGCCAGCAGTTTAAAGGACGGCCCCTACGAGCAGTACTTC.

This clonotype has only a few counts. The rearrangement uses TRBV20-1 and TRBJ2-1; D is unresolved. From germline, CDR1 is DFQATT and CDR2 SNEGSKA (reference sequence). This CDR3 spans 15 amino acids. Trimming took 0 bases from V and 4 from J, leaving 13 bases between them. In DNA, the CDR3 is TGCAGTGCTAGAGAGGAGAGAGGATCGTACAATGAGCAGTTCTTC. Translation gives CSAREERGSYNEQFF.

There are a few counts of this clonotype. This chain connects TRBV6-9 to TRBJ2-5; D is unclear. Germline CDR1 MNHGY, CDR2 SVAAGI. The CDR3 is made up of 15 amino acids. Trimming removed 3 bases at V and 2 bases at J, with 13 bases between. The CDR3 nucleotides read TGTGCCAGCAGTTACAGAATACCCGGTCAAGAGACCCAGTACTTC. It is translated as CASSYRIPGQETQYF.

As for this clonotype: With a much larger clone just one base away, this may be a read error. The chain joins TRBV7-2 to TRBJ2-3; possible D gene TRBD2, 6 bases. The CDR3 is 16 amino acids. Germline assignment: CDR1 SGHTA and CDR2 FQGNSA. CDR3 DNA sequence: TGTGCCGGCAGCCACGCGGGGTCAGGACTCACAGATACGCAGTATTTT. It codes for CAGSHAGSGLTDTQYF.

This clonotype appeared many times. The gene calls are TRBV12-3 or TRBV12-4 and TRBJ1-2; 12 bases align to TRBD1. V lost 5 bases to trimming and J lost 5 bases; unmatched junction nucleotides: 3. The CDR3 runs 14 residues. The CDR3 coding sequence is TGTGCCAGCAGTCGGGACAGGGGGCCATATGGCTACACCTTC. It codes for CASSRDRGPYGYTF.

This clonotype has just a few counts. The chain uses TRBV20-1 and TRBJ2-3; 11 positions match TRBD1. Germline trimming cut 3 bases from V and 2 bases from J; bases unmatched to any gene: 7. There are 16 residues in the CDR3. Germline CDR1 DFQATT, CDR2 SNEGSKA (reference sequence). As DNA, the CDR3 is TGCAGTGCTAGGACCGGGACAGGGGGGTTCACAGATACGCAGTATTTT. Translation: CSARTGTGGFTDTQYF.

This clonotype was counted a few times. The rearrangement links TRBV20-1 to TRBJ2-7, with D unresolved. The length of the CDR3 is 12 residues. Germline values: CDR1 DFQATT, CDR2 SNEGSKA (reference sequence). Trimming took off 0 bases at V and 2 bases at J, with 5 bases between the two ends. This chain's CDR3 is CSAREYTYEQYF. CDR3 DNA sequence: TGCAGTGCTAGAGAGTATACCTACGAGCAGTACTTC.

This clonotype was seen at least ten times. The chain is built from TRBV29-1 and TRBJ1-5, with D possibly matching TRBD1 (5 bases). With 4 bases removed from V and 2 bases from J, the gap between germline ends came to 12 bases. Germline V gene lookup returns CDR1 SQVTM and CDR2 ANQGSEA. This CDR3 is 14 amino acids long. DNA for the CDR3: TGCAGCGTTGGGGCAGGGCTGGGCAATCAGCCCCAGCATTTT. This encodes CSVGAGLGNQPQHF.

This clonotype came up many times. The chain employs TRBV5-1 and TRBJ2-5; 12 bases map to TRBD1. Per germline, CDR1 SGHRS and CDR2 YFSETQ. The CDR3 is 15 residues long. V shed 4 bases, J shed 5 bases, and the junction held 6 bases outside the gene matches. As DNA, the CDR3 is TGCGCCAGCAGCATGGGACAGGGGGCCCACGAGACCCAGTACTTC. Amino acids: CASSMGQGAHETQYF.

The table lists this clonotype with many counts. CDR3 in amino acids: CASSSRPTEIDEKLFF. The CDR3 region has the DNA TGCGCCAGCAGCTCACGTCCGACCGAGATTGATGAAAAACTGTTTTTT. The chain carries TRBV5-1 and TRBJ1-4, with D uncertain. V shed 3 bases and J shed 6 bases, with 18 bases lying between them. CDR1 and CDR2 (germline): SGHRS, YFSETQ. The CDR3 has 16 amino acids.

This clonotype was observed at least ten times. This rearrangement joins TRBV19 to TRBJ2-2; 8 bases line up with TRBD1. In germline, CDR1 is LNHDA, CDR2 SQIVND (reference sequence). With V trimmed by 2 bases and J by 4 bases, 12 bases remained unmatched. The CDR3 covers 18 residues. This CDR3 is CASSILVTGEGGTGELFF. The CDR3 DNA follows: TGTGCCAGTAGTATACTGGTGACAGGGGAAGGTGGCACCGGGGAGCTGTTTTTT.

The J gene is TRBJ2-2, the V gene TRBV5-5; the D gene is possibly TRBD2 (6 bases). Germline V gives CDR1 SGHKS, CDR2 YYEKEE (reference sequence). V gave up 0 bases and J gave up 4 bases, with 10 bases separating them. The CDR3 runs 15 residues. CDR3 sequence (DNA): TGTGCCAGCAGCTTGGTTAGCGGAGGCACCGGGGAGCTGTTTTTT. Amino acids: CASSLVSGGTGELFF.

CDR3 sequence reads: CASSLAVVNGYTF. In DNA form, the CDR3 reads TGCGCCAGCAGCTTGGCCGTTGTTAACGGCTACACCTTC. The V call is TRBV5-1, the J call TRBJ1-2; no firm D call. Between the trimmed V and J ends, which lost 0 bases and 8 bases, there was a span of 11 bases. CDR1 and CDR2 (germline): SGHRS, YFSETQ. This CDR3 region has 13 residues.

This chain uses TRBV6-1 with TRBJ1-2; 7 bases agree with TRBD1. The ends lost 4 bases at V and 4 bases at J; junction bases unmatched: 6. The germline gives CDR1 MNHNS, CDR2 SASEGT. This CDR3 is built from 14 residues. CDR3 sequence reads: CASSVEQGIYGYTF. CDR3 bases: TGTGCCAGCAGTGTGGAACAGGGGATCTATGGCTACACCTTC.

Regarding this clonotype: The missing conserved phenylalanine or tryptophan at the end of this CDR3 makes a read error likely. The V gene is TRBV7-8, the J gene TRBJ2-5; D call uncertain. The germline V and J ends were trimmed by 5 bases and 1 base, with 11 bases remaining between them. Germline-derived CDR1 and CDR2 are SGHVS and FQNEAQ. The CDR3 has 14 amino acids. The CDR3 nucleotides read TGTGCCAGCAGCCCTAGTGAAGCCCAAGAGACCCAGTACTGC. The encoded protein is CASSPSEAQETQYC.

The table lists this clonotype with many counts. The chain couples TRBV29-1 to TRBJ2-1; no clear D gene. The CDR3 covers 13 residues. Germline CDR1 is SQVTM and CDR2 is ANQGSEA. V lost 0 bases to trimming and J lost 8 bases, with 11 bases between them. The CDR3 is CSVEDSRVDEQFF. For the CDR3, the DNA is TGCAGCGTTGAAGACTCACGGGTCGATGAGCAGTTCTTC.

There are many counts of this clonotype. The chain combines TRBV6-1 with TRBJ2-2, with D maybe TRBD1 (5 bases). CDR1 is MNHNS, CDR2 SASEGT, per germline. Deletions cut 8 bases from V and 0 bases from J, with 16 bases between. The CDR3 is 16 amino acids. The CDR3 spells CASDRVVLSNTGELFF. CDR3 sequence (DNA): TGTGCCAGCGACAGAGTGGTCCTTTCGAACACCGGGGAGCTGTTTTTT.

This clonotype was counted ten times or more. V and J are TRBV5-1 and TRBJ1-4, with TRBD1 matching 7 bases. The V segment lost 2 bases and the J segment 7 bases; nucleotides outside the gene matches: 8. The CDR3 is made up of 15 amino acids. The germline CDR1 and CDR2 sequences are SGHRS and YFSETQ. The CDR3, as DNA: TGCGCCAGCAGCTTTACAGGGGACGGGGCTGAAAAACTGTTTTTT. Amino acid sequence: CASSFTGDGAEKLFF. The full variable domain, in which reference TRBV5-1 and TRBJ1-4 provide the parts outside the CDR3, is KAGVTQTPRYLIKTRGQQVTLSCSPISGHRSVSWYQQTPGQGLQFLFEYFSETQRNKGNFPGRFSGRQFSNSRSEMNVSTLELGDSALYLCASSFTGDGAEKLFFGSGTQLSVL.

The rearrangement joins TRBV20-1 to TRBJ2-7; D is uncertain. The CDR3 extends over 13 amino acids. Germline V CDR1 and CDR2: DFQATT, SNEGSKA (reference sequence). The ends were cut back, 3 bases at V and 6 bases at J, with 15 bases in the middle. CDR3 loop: CSAREILVSEQYF. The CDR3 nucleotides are TGCAGTGCTAGGGAAATCCTAGTATCCGAGCAGTACTTC.

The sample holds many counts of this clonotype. The CDR3 protein is CASSLSESSGNTIYF. CDR3 bases: TGTGCCAGCAGTTTAAGTGAAAGCTCTGGAAACACCATATATTTT. V and J are TRBV27 and TRBJ1-3; D gene uncertain. The V gene's germline CDR1 is MNHEY and CDR2 SMNVEV (reference sequence). This CDR3 is built from 15 residues. Trimming removed 2 bases from V and 0 bases from J, with 8 bases in between.

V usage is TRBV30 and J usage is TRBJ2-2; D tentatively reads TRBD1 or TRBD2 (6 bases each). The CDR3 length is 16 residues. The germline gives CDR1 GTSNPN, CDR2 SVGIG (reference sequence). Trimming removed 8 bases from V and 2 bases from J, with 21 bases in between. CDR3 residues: CAGRGQLAVNTGELFF. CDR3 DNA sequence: TGTGCCGGCAGGGGTCAACTAGCTGTTAACACCGGGGAGCTGTTTTTT.

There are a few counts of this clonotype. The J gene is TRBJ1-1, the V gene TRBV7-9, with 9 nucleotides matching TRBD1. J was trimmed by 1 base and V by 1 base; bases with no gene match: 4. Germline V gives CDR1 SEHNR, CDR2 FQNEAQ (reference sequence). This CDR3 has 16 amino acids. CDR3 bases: TGTGCCAGCAGCTTAGGGGGACAGGGCCGGAACACTGAAGCTTTCTTT. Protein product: CASSLGGQGRNTEAFF.

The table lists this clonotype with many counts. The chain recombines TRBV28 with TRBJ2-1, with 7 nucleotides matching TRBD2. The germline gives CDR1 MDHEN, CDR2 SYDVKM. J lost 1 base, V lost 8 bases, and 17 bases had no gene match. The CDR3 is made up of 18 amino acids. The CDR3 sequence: CASAGTNPTRWSYNEQFF. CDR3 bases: TGTGCCAGCGCCGGGACTAACCCGACTAGATGGTCCTACAATGAGCAGTTCTTC.

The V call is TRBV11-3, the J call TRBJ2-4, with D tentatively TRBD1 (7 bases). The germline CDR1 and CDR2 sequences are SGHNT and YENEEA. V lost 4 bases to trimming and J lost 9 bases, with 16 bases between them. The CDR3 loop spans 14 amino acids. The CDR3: CASSSPGGGTIQYF. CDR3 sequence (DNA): TGTGCCAGCAGCTCCCCAGGGGGAGGAACCATTCAGTACTTC.

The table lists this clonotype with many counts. This CDR3 is CATSDSTGQDWPSTF. The CDR3 DNA is TGTGCCACCAGTGACTCTACCGGGCAGGACTGGCCGTCCACCTTC. The V and J genes are TRBV24-1 and TRBJ1-2; D uncertain. The CDR3 is made up of 15 amino acids. Trimming took 4 bases from V and 13 from J, leaving 24 bases between them. Germline V gives CDR1 KGHDR, CDR2 SFDVKD.

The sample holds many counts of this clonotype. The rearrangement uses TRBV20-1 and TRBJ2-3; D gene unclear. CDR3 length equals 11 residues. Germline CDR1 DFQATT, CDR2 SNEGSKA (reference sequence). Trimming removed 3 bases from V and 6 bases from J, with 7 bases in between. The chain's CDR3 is CSASREDTQYF. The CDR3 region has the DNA TGCAGTGCTAGCCGAGAGGATACGCAGTATTTT.